These 20 T cell receptor beta chains originate from one sample sequenced in a study of blood T cell repertoires in acute mononucleosis. Indicated time point: acute infectious mononucleosis, at clinical presentation within 2 weeks of symptom onset (visit 1). The data were produced by immunoSEQ multiplex PCR, yet TCRdb's version contains in-frame clones alone and is incomplete. The top ten clones hold approximately 30% of a sample with 6,000 to 8,500 clones, around a quarter of them seen once. The sample consisted of EBV YVL epitope tetramer+ CD8+ T cells sorted from PBMCs, taken during acute infectious mononucleosis. Subset: CD8 T cells binding a tetramer with EBV BRLF1 109-117 peptide (YVL-BR). These receptors were obtained from a woman under 30 with infectious mononucleosis caused by EBV.

This clone was counted a single time. A far larger clone is off by one base, so a read error is likely. The V gene is TRBV5-1, the J gene TRBJ2-5; possible D gene TRBD1, 5 bases. Per germline, CDR1 SGHRS and CDR2 YFSETQ. V dropped 4 bases and J dropped 5 bases, with 18 bases sitting between them. The CDR3 is 15 amino acids. The chain's CDR3 is CASSQDQGNRETQYF. For the CDR3, the DNA is TGCGCCAGCAGCCAAGATCAGGGTAACCGGGAGACCCAGTACTTC.

About this clone: A far larger clone differs by one base, so this is likely a read error. This chain uses TRBV10-3 with TRBJ2-7, with 7 nucleotides matching TRBD2. V shed 8 bases, J shed 2 bases, and the junction held 9 bases outside the gene matches. The CDR3 has 14 residues. Germline V gene sequence: CDR1 ENHRY, CDR2 SYGVKD. The DNA for the CDR3 is TGTGCCATCTGGGGGGGACGGACGACCTACGAGCAGTACTTC. This codes for CAIWGGRTTYEQYF.

To note about this clone: A far larger clone differs by one base, so this is likely a read error. The CDR3 end shows no conserved phenylalanine or tryptophan, and so a read error is likely. The J gene is TRBJ2-7, the V gene TRBV19; D remains unclear. Germline CDR1 and CDR2: LNHDA and SQIVND (reference sequence). This CDR3 is 15 amino acids long. V was cut by 8 bases and J by 2 bases, with 19 bases left in between. The CDR3 here is CASGGFLSLPYEQYL. The CDR3 region has the DNA TGTGCCAGTGGTGGGTTCCTTTCGCTACCCTACGAGCAGTACTTA.

CDR3 region: CASSPDIGWGGEQFF. The CDR3 bases are TGTGCCAGCAGTCCCGACATCGGTTGGGGCGGTGAGCAGTTCTTC. This sequence joins TRBV11-3 and TRBJ2-1; possible D gene TRBD1, 5 bases. Germline V gene data show CDR1 as SGHNT and CDR2 as YENEEA. The CDR3 has 15 amino acids. V lost 6 bases and J 9 bases, leaving 21 bases between the germline ends.

This clone was observed a few times. V is TRBV4-2 and J is TRBJ2-7; D gene uncertain. Per the germline V gene, CDR1 is LGHNA and CDR2 is YNFKEQ. The ends were cut back, 5 bases at V and 4 bases at J, with 18 bases in the middle. The CDR3 extends over 15 amino acids. As DNA, the CDR3 is TGTGCCAGCAGCTCGAGTGAGGTGGGAATGTACGAGCAGTACTTC. This encodes CASSSSEVGMYEQYF.

This clone was recorded at least ten times. V and J are TRBV7-9 and TRBJ1-1, with no clear D. The germline V gene has CDR1 SEHNR and CDR2 FQNEAQ (reference sequence). The CDR3 covers 15 residues. V gave up 2 bases and J gave up 3 bases, with 13 bases separating them. The CDR3 coding sequence is TGTGCCAGCAGCTTAATCCTCCTCGGGGACACTGAAGCTTTCTTT. Translation: CASSLILLGDTEAFF.

This sequence joins TRBV7-8 and TRBJ1-1, with a weak D call TRBD1 (5 bases). Trimming removed 5 bases from V and 4 bases from J, with 11 bases in between. Germline loops: CDR1 SGHVS, CDR2 FQNEAQ. The CDR3 extends over 13 amino acids. Written as DNA, the CDR3 is TGTGCCAGCAGCCATTCGGGGGGCACTGAAGCTTTCTTT. Its protein product is CASSHSGGTEAFF.

The genes are TRBV11-2 and TRBJ2-5, with D perhaps TRBD1 or TRBD2 (5 bases each). The length of the CDR3 is 16 residues. Germline CDR1 is SGHAT and CDR2 is FQNNGV. Trimming left V 5 bases short and J 2 bases short, with 18 bases between. CDR3 sequence reads: CASSQGFQGAQETQYF. CDR3 nucleotides: TGTGCCAGCAGCCAAGGGTTTCAGGGAGCGCAAGAGACCCAGTACTTC.

The V gene is TRBV7-9, the J gene TRBJ1-5; no firm D call. The CDR3 has 13 amino acids. The V gene lost 6 bases and the J gene lost 2 bases, with 8 bases spanning the gap. CDR1 and CDR2 from the germline V gene are SEHNR and FQNEAQ (reference sequence). The CDR3 sequence: CASSLWGNQPQHF. The CDR3 coding sequence is TGTGCCAGCAGTTTATGGGGCAATCAGCCCCAGCATTTT.

This clone was counted many times. The chain is built from TRBV7-2 and TRBJ2-1; possibly TRBD2 for D (5 bases). Deletions cut 6 bases from V and 5 bases from J, with 14 bases between. This CDR3 spans 14 amino acids. Germline lookup yields CDR1 SGHTA and CDR2 FQGNSA. This chain's CDR3 is CASSSPPGDNEQFF. Here the CDR3 DNA reads TGTGCCAGCAGTTCGCCCCCCGGGGACAATGAGCAGTTCTTC.

This clone was seen more than once but under ten times. The chain employs TRBV7-3 and TRBJ2-7, with TRBD1 matching over 8 bases. The V gene's germline CDR1 is SGHTA and CDR2 FQGTGA. The CDR3 spans 14 residues. The V gene end was trimmed by 5 bases and the J gene end by 5 bases; junction bases not matched to a gene: 8. CDR3 nucleotides: TGTGCCAGCAGCCCGACGACAGGGGCGGACGAGCAGTACTTC. Encoded protein: CASSPTTGADEQYF.

This clone was observed a few times. A read error may account for a junction end that differs from germline. The chain has TRBV6-5 and TRBJ2-5; weak D call: TRBD1 (5 bases). Germline V lookup: CDR1 MNHEY, CDR2 SVGAGI. The CDR3 runs to 15 residues. CDR3 bases: TGTGCCTGCAGTTCATTGTCAGGGTCTGGGGAGACCCAGTACTTC. Amino acid sequence: CACSSLSGSGETQYF.

In this sample, this clone turned up many times. A far larger clone is off by one base, so a read error is likely. Other nucleotide sequences in the sample specify the same CDR3. The chain has TRBV5-1 and TRBJ2-1; D not certain. V lost 0 bases and J lost 7, with 8 bases in between. Germline V gene lookup returns CDR1 SGHRS and CDR2 YFSETQ. CDR3 length equals 13 residues. This CDR3 reads CASSLALQNEQFF. DNA for the CDR3: TGCGCCAGCAGCTTGGCCCTTCAAAATGAGCAGTTCTTC.

This clone came up a few times. V is TRBV7-2 and J is TRBJ2-3, with 14 bases matching TRBD2. Trimming cost V 5 bases and J 6 bases; bases outside gene matches: 10. The CDR3 is made up of 17 amino acids. From germline, CDR1 is SGHTA and CDR2 FQGNSA. The CDR3 spells CASSTLGTSGSGDTQYF. CDR3 DNA sequence: TGTGCCAGCAGCACCCTCGGGACTAGCGGGAGTGGGGATACGCAGTATTTT.

This clone ranks as medium-sized. The rearrangement links TRBV27 to TRBJ2-1, with TRBD1 matching over 11 bases. The J segment lost 6 bases and the V segment lost 6 bases, leaving 13 bases of the junction unmatched. The V gene's germline CDR1 is MNHEY and CDR2 SMNVEV (reference sequence). The CDR3 is made up of 17 amino acids. CDR3 protein: CASSLLHSDRGPNEQFF. The CDR3 DNA is TGTGCCAGCAGCCTTCTCCACTCGGACAGGGGGCCCAATGAGCAGTTCTTC.

Comment on this clone: Given a far larger clone just one base away, this is likely a sequencing read error. V usage is TRBV30 and J usage is TRBJ2-7, with D maybe TRBD1 (6 bases). The CDR3 extends over 13 amino acids. From germline, CDR1 is GTSNPN and CDR2 SVGIG (reference sequence). V lost 8 bases, J lost 0 bases, and 14 bases lay in between. This chain's CDR3 is CASSWTASYEQYF. CDR3 nucleotide sequence: TGTGCCAGCAGTTGGACAGCCTCCTACGAGCAGTACTTC.

This clone was detected many times. The chain recombines TRBV6-4 with TRBJ2-7; 7 positions match TRBD2. This CDR3 has 14 amino acids. Germline CDR1 MRHNA, CDR2 SNTAGT. Losses at the gene ends were 6 bases for V and 3 bases for J; bases not matched to a gene: 8. CDR3 nucleotides: TGTGCCAGCAGGCCTGTGGGGGGGGACTACGAGCAGTACTTC. Its protein product is CASRPVGGDYEQYF.

This clone occurred many times. J is TRBJ2-5 and V is TRBV6-6, with 8 positions matching TRBD1. The V and J ends lost 7 bases and 4 bases, in that order; junction bases with no gene match: 5. The length of the CDR3 is 13 residues. Germline-derived CDR1 and CDR2 are MNHNY and SVGAGI (reference sequence). CDR3 protein: CASTRQGRETQYF. Here the CDR3 DNA reads TGTGCCAGCACTAGACAGGGGAGAGAGACCCAGTACTTC.

For this clone: A far larger clone differs by one base, so this is likely a read error. The chain links TRBV5-6 to TRBJ2-1, with D tentatively TRBD1 (5 bases). The germline gives CDR1 SGHDT, CDR2 YYEEEE. This CDR3 is 15 amino acids long. The ends were cut back, 5 bases at V and 9 bases at J, with 21 bases in the middle. For the CDR3, the DNA is TGTGCCAGCAGTCCCGGCATCGGTTGGGGCGGTGAGCAGTTCTTC. Encoded protein: CASSPGIGWGGEQFF.

On this clone itself: An end of the junction differs from the germline gene, which may be a read error. The gene calls are TRBV6-5 and TRBJ2-5; TRBD1 agrees at 11 bases. The CDR3 is made up of 15 amino acids. Per germline, CDR1 MNHEY and CDR2 SVGAGI. CDR3 sequence: CATSFRTGGLGATYF. In DNA, the CDR3 is TGTGCCACCAGTTTCAGGACAGGGGGCCTAGGGGCCACGTACTTC.